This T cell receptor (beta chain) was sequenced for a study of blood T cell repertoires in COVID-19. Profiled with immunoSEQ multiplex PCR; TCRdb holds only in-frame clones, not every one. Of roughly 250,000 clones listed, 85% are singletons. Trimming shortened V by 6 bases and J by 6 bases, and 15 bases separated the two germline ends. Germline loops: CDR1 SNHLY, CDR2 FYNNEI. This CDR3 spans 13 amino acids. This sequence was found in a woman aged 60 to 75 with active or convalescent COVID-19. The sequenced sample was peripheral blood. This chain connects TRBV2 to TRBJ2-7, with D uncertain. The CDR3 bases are TGTGCCAGCAGATCAGACATTCTATCCGAGCAGTACTTC. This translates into CASRSDILSEQYF.